Listed below are T cell receptor beta chains from one sample, sequenced in a study of T cell responses to AZD1222 COVID-19 vaccine. Clones were read by immunoSEQ multiplex PCR, and TCRdb kept only the in-frame ones, dropping some. The sample lists over 100,000 clones, roughly 90% occurring once. This sample comprised peripheral blood, obtained on day 0 of MenACWY control vaccination. The receptors derive from an adult in good health. The CDR3 runs from the conserved cysteine through the conserved F or W. Fields, in order: CDR3 length, clone size, D gene, J gene, V gene, CDR3 DNA, CDR3 protein. The D gene is left open where the match is weak. Size is omitted from some rows. Given values are once, few, many or a class for expanded clones.

13 - TRBD1 TRBJ1-1 TRBV11-2 TGTGCCAGCAGCTTAGGACAGGGTCGAGAAGCTTTCTTT CASSLGQGREAFF
20 - TRBD1 TRBJ2-6 TRBV10-1 TGCGCCAGCAGAGCCCCATGTGGGACAGGAGGGGTCCCCGGGGCCAACGTCCTGACTTTC CASRAPCGTGGVPGANVLTF
14 - - TRBJ2-5 TRBV18 TGTGCCAGCTCACCCGACAGAAGTCAAGAGACCCAGTACTTC CASSPDRSQETQYF
18 once TRBD2 TRBJ2-1 TRBV7-9 TGTGCCAGCAGCTTATGGGTCCCGGGGGGAGGGCCGGGTAATGAGCAGTTCTTC CASSLWVPGGGPGNEQFF
13 - - TRBJ2-5 TRBV7-2 TGTGCCAGCAGCCACGCGAGCGGAGAGACCCAGTACTTC CASSHASGETQYF
15 - - TRBJ2-1 TRBV12-5 TGTGCTAGTGGATTGGGGCAGGGAGGTTACAATGAGCAGTTCTTC CASGLGQGGYNEQFF
12 - - TRBJ2-1 TRBV28 - CASSSSGAEQFF
12 few - TRBJ1-5 TRBV28 TGTGCCAGCACCAATCCCCGGGGGCCCCAGCATTTT CASTNPRGPQHF
16 - - TRBJ2-2 TRBV4-3 TGCGCCAGCAGCCAAGAGGGACTGGCGGACACCGGGGAGCTGTTTTTT CASSQEGLADTGELFF
15 - - TRBJ2-1 TRBV7-2 TGTGCCAGCAGCTTAGCTGGGACTCCAATCAATGAGCAGTTCTTC CASSLAGTPINEQFF
14 - TRBD1 TRBJ2-5 TRBV7-2 TGTGCCAGCAGCGCCCTAAGGGGGCGAGAGACCCAGTACTTC CASSALRGRETQYF
17 once - TRBJ2-1 TRBV28 TGTGCCAGCAGGTCCCAAGACCGGGAATACCCCAACAATGAGCAGTTCTTC CASRSQDREYPNNEQFF
15 - TRBD2 TRBJ2-1 TRBV5-1 TGCGCCAGCAGCTTCGGGGGGGCCTTCTCCAATGAGCAGTTCTTC CASSFGGAFSNEQFF
16 - TRBD1 TRBJ1-2 TRBV11-2 TGTGCCAGCAGCCCCCCGGACAGGGGAGGAATGGTGGGCTACACCTTC CASSPPDRGGMVGYTF
21 - - TRBJ2-2 TRBV3-1/TRBV3-2 TGTGCCAGCAGCCGCCCTTACCCCACCAACGCCAGGGTCGGAAGGACCGGGGAGCTGTTTTTT CASSRPYPTNARVGRTGELFF
14 few TRBD1 TRBJ1-6 TRBV7-8 TGTGCCAGCAGCCCTGACAGGGGTAGATCACCCCTCCACTTT CASSPDRGRSPLHF
17 - - TRBJ2-7 TRBV21-1 TGTGCCAGCAGCAAAGGGTCCGGGACAGGCGATTCCTACGAGCAGTACTTC CASSKGSGTGDSYEQYF
11 - - TRBJ2-7 TRBV6-5 TGTGCCAGCAGTACGAGGAGCGAGCAGTACTTC CASSTRSEQYF
19 - TRBD2 TRBJ2-2 TRBV27 TGTGCCAGCAGTTCATATTGGGGACTAGCGGGCACCCTCACCGGGGAGCTGTTTTTT CASSSYWGLAGTLTGELFF
19 - - TRBJ2-1 TRBV6-2/TRBV6-3 TGTGCCAGCAGTTACTCGCGTTTTAAGGGGGGGGCCAACTACAATGAGCAGTTCTTC CASSYSRFKGGANYNEQFF
15 - - TRBJ1-4 TRBV19 TGTGCCAGTAGTGCTCAGGGTTTTGCTAATGAAAAACTGTTTTTT CASSAQGFANEKLFF
15 - - TRBJ2-7 TRBV6-5 TGTGCCAGCAGTTACTCAGGGGAGAGCTCCTACGAGCAGTACTTC CASSYSGESSYEQYF
12 - - TRBJ2-7 TRBV10-3 TGTGCCATCAGTGAGTCTCTAAGTCAGCAGTACTTC CAISESLSQQYF
15 - TRBD1 TRBJ1-5 TRBV19 TGTGCCAGTAGTATTCTCGGACAGGGGATGCAGCCCCAGCATTTT CASSILGQGMQPQHF
18 - - TRBJ2-5 TRBV6-2/TRBV6-3 TGTGCCAGCAGTTACGATATGCGAGCCAGACAGTCTCCAGAGACCCAGTACTTC CASSYDMRARQSPETQYF
16 - - TRBJ2-5 TRBV15 TGTGCCACCAGCAGAGATCCCCCAGGGGAGACAGAGACCCAGTACTTC CATSRDPPGETETQYF
14 - - TRBJ1-1 TRBV5-1 TGCGCCAGCAGCTCCCAGGGTCACGGCACTGAAGCTTTCTTT CASSSQGHGTEAFF
16 - - TRBJ1-1 TRBV7-9 TGTGCCAGCAGCTTAGAGGGCTCAGGGTTGGGTACTGAAGCTTTCTTT CASSLEGSGLGTEAFF
13 - - TRBJ1-2 TRBV19 TGTGCCTCATTGGGGGTATCTAACTATGGCTACACCTTC CASLGVSNYGYTF
15 - TRBD2 TRBJ2-5 TRBV7-6 TGTGCCAGCAGCTTAGTGACTAGCGGGAAAGAGACCCAGTACTTC CASSLVTSGKETQYF
13 - TRBD1 TRBJ1-2 TRBV5-5 TGTGCCAGCAGCGCAGGGACAGTCTATGGCTACACCTTC CASSAGTVYGYTF
14 - TRBD2 TRBJ2-7 TRBV7-2 TGTGCCAGTGAACTAGCGCGTGATTCCTACGAGCAGTACTTC CASELARDSYEQYF
12 - TRBD2 TRBJ2-3 TRBV30 TGTGCCTGGTCGGGGGGTAGGAGCACGCAGTATTTT CAWSGGRSTQYF
15 - TRBD1 TRBJ1-2 TRBV7-2 TGTGCCAGCAGCTTACCAGGGGGTTTTGTCTATGGCTACACCTTC CASSLPGGFVYGYTF
16 - - TRBJ2-1 TRBV6-6 TGTGCCAGCAGGACCTCCGGGCGTGGGTCCTACAATGAGCAGTTCTTC CASRTSGRGSYNEQFF
12 - - TRBJ1-3 TRBV30 TGTGCCTGGGATCGCCAGGGAAACACCATATATTTT CAWDRQGNTIYF
14 few - TRBJ2-7 TRBV27 TGTGCCAGCAGTTCTCCTACAGAAGCCTACGAGCAGTACTTC CASSSPTEAYEQYF
15 - TRBD1 TRBJ1-2 TRBV5-4 TGTGCCAGCAGCTTGGCACAGGGGGCGCGATATGGCTACACCTTC CASSLAQGARYGYTF
16 - - TRBJ2-7 TRBV4-2 TGTGCCAGCAGCCAAGAGTATTCCGGAGGCTTCTCAGAGCAGTACTTC CASSQEYSGGFSEQYF
15 - - TRBJ2-1 TRBV7-2 TGTGCCTCGTCCTCCAGGGGACTCCCCTACAATGAGCAGTTCTTC CASSSRGLPYNEQFF
16 - - TRBJ2-3 TRBV18 TGTGCCAGCTCCCCAACAGCCAGACTAGACACAGATACGCAGTATTTT CASSPTARLDTDTQYF
12 - TRBD1 TRBJ2-7 TRBV2 TGTGCCAGCAGGGACAGGGTGGACGAGCAGTACTTC CASRDRVDEQYF
13 once - TRBJ2-7 TRBV5-6 TGTGCCAGCAGCCTCATGACTGACTACGAGCAGTACTTC CASSLMTDYEQYF
14 - - TRBJ1-6 TRBV9 TGTGCCAGCAGCGTAGAGGGCAGGGATTCACCCCTCCACTTT CASSVEGRDSPLHF
15 many - TRBJ2-1 TRBV6-1 TGTGCCAGCAGTACAGGCTGGAGTGAGGTCAATGAGCAGTTCTTC CASSTGWSEVNEQFF
15 - - TRBJ1-5 TRBV6-1 TGTGCCAGCAGTGAATCGTGGACGGCAAATCAGCCCCAGCATTTT CASSESWTANQPQHF
12 - TRBD2 TRBJ2-1 TRBV25-1 TGTGCCAGCACGCTAGCGGGGGAGGAGCAGTTCTTC CASTLAGEEQFF
11 - - TRBJ1-2 TRBV21-1 TGTGCCAGCAAAGGTGAAGTTGGCTACACCTTC CASKGEVGYTF
14 - - TRBJ1-5 TRBV7-9 TGTGCCAGCAGTCGTGACAGCTCCAATCAGCCCCAGCATTTT CASSRDSSNQPQHF
13 - - TRBJ1-1 TRBV10-1 TGCGCCAGCAGTCTAGGGGAGAACACTGAAGCTTTCTTT CASSLGENTEAFF
15 - TRBD1 TRBJ2-5 TRBV28 TGTGCCAGCAGTTCTCGGGGGACAGGGGAAGAGACCCAGTACTTC CASSSRGTGEETQYF
16 once - TRBJ2-3 TRBV5-4 TGTGCCAGCAGCCCGGATTTCGACAGTCGCACAGATACGCAGTATTTT CASSPDFDSRTDTQYF